These 21 T cell receptor beta chains came from one sample sequenced in a study of T-cell reconstitution after alpha-beta-depleted transplantation in children. Unique molecular identifiers were incorporated into the prepared TCRbeta library. TCRdb passed the PCR reads through MiXCR, listing each CDR3 protein once. The sample lists roughly 500,000 distinct CDR3 sequences; around 13% were seen once. The material sequenced was PBMCs from the stem cell graft donor, taken from the stem cell graft. Receptor source: a human donor who donated a stem cell graft to a child with combined immunodeficiency.

This clonotype was found many times. Here the CDR3 DNA reads TGTGCCAGCAGCTTAGCAGGCCCAGAGGATAATGAGCAGTTCTTC. Its translation: CASSLAGPEDNEQFF. The chain employs TRBV11-2 and TRBJ2-1; unclear D gene. CDR3 length: 15 amino acids. Germline assignment: CDR1 SGHAT and CDR2 FQNNGV. V was shortened by 1 base and J by 7 bases, with 14 bases between the two germline ends.

This sequence joins TRBV12-3 or TRBV12-4 and TRBJ2-1; either TRBD1 or TRBD2 may supply D (5 bases each). The V end lost 7 bases, the J end lost 0 bases, and 13 bases lay between the germline ends. The CDR3 extends over 15 amino acids. CDR3 nucleotide sequence: TGTGCCAGCACCCTCGGGGCAAGCTCCTACAATGAGCAGTTCTTC. This sequence encodes CASTLGASSYNEQFF.

The chain uses TRBV12-3 or TRBV12-4 and TRBJ2-1; 7 bases are shared with TRBD2. The CDR3 is 16 residues long. V was clipped by 6 bases and J by 4 bases; unmatched bases: 12. CDR3 residues: CASSQTPSGGYNEQFF. CDR3 sequence (DNA): TGTGCCAGCAGCCAAACCCCGTCGGGGGGATACAATGAGCAGTTCTTC.

In its sample, this clonotype was seen a few times. The chain recombines TRBV9 with TRBJ2-1; 9 bases align to TRBD2. J lost 5 bases, V lost 2 bases, and 8 bases had no gene match. In germline, CDR1 is SGDLS, CDR2 YYNGEE. The CDR3 length is 16 residues. The CDR3 loop is CASSVGGGGAHNEQFF. The CDR3 region has the DNA TGTGCCAGCAGCGTGGGGGGCGGGGGGGCCCACAATGAGCAGTTCTTC. Using reference TRBV9 and TRBJ2-1 for the parts outside the CDR3, the full variable domain is DSGVTQTPKHLITATGQRVTLRCSPRSGDLSVYWYQQSLDQGLQFLIQYYNGEERAKGNILERFSAQQFPDLHSELNLSSLELGDSALYFCASSVGGGGAHNEQFFGPGTRLTVL.

This clonotype was observed a handful of times. The chain links TRBV4-1 to TRBJ2-1, with 9 bases fitting TRBD2. The CDR3 loop spans 15 amino acids. V lost 5 bases and J lost 9; bases outside the gene matches: 11. Per the germline V gene, CDR1 is MGHRA and CDR2 is YSYEKL. The CDR3 coding sequence is TGCGCCAGCAGCTGGCGGGAGCGGGGGGTCGTTGAGCAGTTCTTC. Translation: CASSWRERGVVEQFF.

This rearrangement joins TRBV6-2 or TRBV6-3 to TRBJ2-7; TRBD1 matches 8 bases. Germline CDR1 MNHEY, CDR2 SVGEGT. CDR3 size: 15 residues. Losses at the gene ends were 6 bases for V and 2 bases for J; bases not matched to a gene: 9. CDR3 protein: CASRRLGDRTYEQYF. The CDR3 DNA reads TGTGCCAGCAGGAGACTTGGGGACAGGACCTACGAGCAGTACTTC.

V is TRBV12-3 or TRBV12-4 and J is TRBJ1-6; 8 nucleotides line up with TRBD1. V gave up 5 bases and J gave up 14 bases; unmatched junction bases: 8. This CDR3 spans 13 amino acids. The CDR3 bases are TGTGCCAGCAGTCCGGGACAGGTTAAAGCCCTCCACTTT. Translation gives CASSPGQVKALHF.

The J gene is TRBJ2-1, the V gene TRBV27; maybe TRBD2 (6 bases). The CDR3 is made up of 15 amino acids. The V end lost 6 bases, the J end lost 5 bases, and 17 bases lay between the germline ends. CDR1 is MNHEY, CDR2 SMNVEV, per germline (reference sequence). The CDR3 coding sequence is TGTGCCAGCAGACCTCCGGGACTGCCGAACAATGAGCAGTTCTTC. Translation: CASRPPGLPNNEQFF.

This clonotype was seen only once. The rearrangement joins TRBV28 to TRBJ1-1; possibly TRBD1 for D (5 bases). CDR3 length equals 14 residues. Trimming pared 3 bases from V and 1 base from J, leaving 9 bases between. CDR1 is MDHEN, CDR2 SYDVKM, per germline. CDR3 coding DNA: TGTGCCAGCAGTTTTCCTGGGGGGAACACTGAAGCTTTCTTT. This gives the protein CASSFPGGNTEAFF.

A few counts support this clonotype. The rearrangement links TRBV7-2 to TRBJ2-5; 8 nucleotides match TRBD1. CDR1 SGHTA and CDR2 FQGNSA come from the germline V gene. The trim removed 1 base at V and 5 bases at J, leaving 9 bases unmatched. The CDR3 length is 16 residues. The CDR3 region is CASSLVMTGVSETQYF. As DNA, the CDR3 is TGTGCCAGCAGCTTAGTTATGACAGGGGTGTCGGAGACCCAGTACTTC.

This clonotype was seen a handful of times. The chain carries TRBV6-6 and TRBJ1-5; D may be TRBD1 (5 bases). Germline assignment: CDR1 MNHNY and CDR2 SVGAGI (reference sequence). Trimming took 6 bases from V and 7 from J, leaving 13 bases between them. There are 13 residues in the CDR3. The CDR3 protein is CASSHGGEQPQHF. The CDR3, as DNA: TGTGCCAGCAGCCACGGGGGGGAGCAGCCCCAGCATTTT.

Ten or more counts support this clonotype. This chain links TRBV5-1 with TRBJ2-1, with D tentatively TRBD2 (6 bases). Germline-derived CDR1 and CDR2 are SGHRS and YFSETQ. CDR3 size: 18 residues. V was clipped by 4 bases and J by 4 bases, with 24 bases between them. In DNA form, the CDR3 reads TGCGCCAGCAGCCTCCTCCTCCAAGGAGGGGAGATATACAATGAGCAGTTCTTC. Its translation: CASSLLLQGGEIYNEQFF.

CDR3 sequence: CASSREGGRFNYGYTF. The CDR3 DNA follows: TGCGCCAGCAGCCGCGAAGGTGGACGGTTTAACTATGGCTACACCTTC. J is TRBJ1-2 and V is TRBV5-1, with D uncertain. CDR1 is SGHRS and CDR2 is YFSETQ in the germline V gene. The V gene lost 4 bases and the J gene lost 1 base, with 17 bases spanning the gap. The CDR3 loop spans 16 amino acids.

This clonotype was detected a few times. The chain joins TRBV4-3 to TRBJ2-7; D tentatively fits TRBD1 or TRBD2 (7 bases each). The germline gives CDR1 LGHNA, CDR2 YSLEER. The germline V and J ends were trimmed by 3 bases and 0 bases, with 18 bases remaining between them. The length of the CDR3 is 17 residues. CDR3 in amino acids: CASSQRFQGGSSYEQYF. The CDR3 DNA reads as TGCGCCAGCAGCCAGCGATTCCAGGGGGGGAGCTCCTACGAGCAGTACTTC.

This clonotype was detected many times. The chain is built from TRBV12-3 or TRBV12-4 and TRBJ1-5; no reliable D call. Trimming removed 3 bases at V and 3 bases at J, with 6 bases between. The length of the CDR3 is 13 residues. DNA for the CDR3: TGTGCCAGCAGTTTTCATCCCAATCAGCCCCAGCATTTT. Translated: CASSFHPNQPQHF.

The rearrangement links TRBV12-3 or TRBV12-4 to TRBJ2-5, with TRBD2 matching over 7 bases. The junction had 10 bases not matched to a gene; V was cut back by 7 bases and J by 5 bases. The CDR3 loop spans 14 amino acids. The CDR3 DNA follows: TGTGCCAGCACCAAGCGGGGTGACTGGGAGACCCAGTACTTC. This sequence encodes CASTKRGDWETQYF.

V is TRBV7-8 and J is TRBJ2-2; no clear D. V lost 5 bases to trimming and J lost 7 bases, with 17 bases between them. This CDR3 contains 15 residues. The germline V gene has CDR1 SGHVS and CDR2 FQNEAQ. In nucleotides, the CDR3 is TGTGCCAGCAGCGCCCCAGGCGGATCTGGCGGGGAGCTGTTTTTT. The encoded protein is CASSAPGGSGGELFF.

This clonotype was detected many times. This chain's CDR3 is CSVERSFPGTGENTGELFF. Written as DNA, the CDR3 is TGCAGCGTTGAAAGGTCCTTCCCAGGGACAGGGGAGAACACCGGGGAGCTGTTTTTT. V and J are TRBV29-1 and TRBJ2-2, with 10 bases identical to TRBD1. V dropped 2 bases and J dropped 1; count of bases not matched to a gene: 13. The germline gives CDR1 SQVTM, CDR2 ANQGSEA. The CDR3 spans 19 residues.

Turning to this clonotype: This clone may be a read error of a much larger clone one base away. The chain combines TRBV20-1 with TRBJ2-2; 12 bases match TRBD2. The CDR3 contains 15 residues. The V gene's germline CDR1 is DFQATT and CDR2 SNEGSKA (reference sequence). CDR3: CCARDGLAGGGELFF. DNA of the CDR3: TGCTGTGCTAGAGATGGTCTAGCGGGAGGGGGGGAGCTGTTTTTT.

This clonotype was counted a few times. The V and J genes are TRBV7-9 and TRBJ1-3, with D possibly being TRBD1 (5 bases). The V and J ends lost 5 bases and 0 bases respectively, with 8 bases between them. Germline V gene lookup returns CDR1 SEHNR and CDR2 FQNEAQ (reference sequence). This CDR3 spans 14 amino acids. The CDR3 bases are TGTGCCAGCAGCGAAGACAGCTCTGGAAACACCATATATTTT. The encoded protein is CASSEDSSGNTIYF.

The chain recombines TRBV2 with TRBJ2-7; D possibly matches TRBD1 or TRBD2 (5 bases each). The CDR3 totals 13 residues. The germline gives CDR1 SNHLY, CDR2 FYNNEI. Trimming shortened V by 8 bases and J by 3 bases, and 14 bases separated the two germline ends. The CDR3 is CASGGGLGYEQYF. In nucleotides, the CDR3 is TGTGCCAGCGGGGGTGGTCTCGGCTACGAGCAGTACTTC.